The entry below describes one T cell receptor beta chain. This sample was included in a study of T cell responses to AZD1222 COVID-19 vaccine. The germline gives CDR1 KGHDR, CDR2 SFDVKD. Between the trimmed V and J ends, which lost 7 bases and 2 bases, there was a span of 14 bases. The CDR3 is 16 residues long. Sequencing was performed with immunoSEQ multiplex PCR; in TCRdb, only in-frame clones are kept and a portion is missing. Of approximately 130,000 clones listed, over 75% were seen once; the top ten hold roughly 9%. Specimen: peripheral blood, collected on day 0 of AZD1222 vaccination. The V call is TRBV24-1, the J call TRBJ2-6, with D perhaps TRBD2 (5 bases). This clonotype was obtained from an adult in good health. In nucleotides, the CDR3 is TGTGCCACCAGCGGAGGACGTTCGGCTGGGGCCAACGTCCTGACTTTC. It specifies CATSGGRSAGANVLTF.